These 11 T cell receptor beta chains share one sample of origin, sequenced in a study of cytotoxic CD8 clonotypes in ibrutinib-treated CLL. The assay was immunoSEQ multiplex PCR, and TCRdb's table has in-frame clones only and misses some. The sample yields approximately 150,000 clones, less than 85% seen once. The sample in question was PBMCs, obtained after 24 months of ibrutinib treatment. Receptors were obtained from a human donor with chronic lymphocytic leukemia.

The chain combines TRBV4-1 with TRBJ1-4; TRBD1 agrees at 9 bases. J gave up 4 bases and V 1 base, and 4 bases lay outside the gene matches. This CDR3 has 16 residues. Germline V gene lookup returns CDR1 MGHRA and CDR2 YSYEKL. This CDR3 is CASSQGTGAFNEKLFF. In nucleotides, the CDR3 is TGCGCCAGCAGCCAAGGGACAGGGGCTTTTAATGAAAAACTGTTTTTT.

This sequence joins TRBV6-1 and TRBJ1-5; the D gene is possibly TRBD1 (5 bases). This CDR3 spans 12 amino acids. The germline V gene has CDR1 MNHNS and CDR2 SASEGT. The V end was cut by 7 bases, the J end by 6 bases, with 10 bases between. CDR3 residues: CASNQGSQPQHF. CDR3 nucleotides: TGTGCCAGCAACCAGGGAAGTCAGCCCCAGCATTTT.

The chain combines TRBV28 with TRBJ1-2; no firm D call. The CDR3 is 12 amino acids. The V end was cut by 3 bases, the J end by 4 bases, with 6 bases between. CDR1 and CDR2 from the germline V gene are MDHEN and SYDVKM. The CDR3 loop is CASSFLSYGYTF. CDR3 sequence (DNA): TGTGCCAGCAGTTTCCTTTCCTATGGCTACACCTTC.

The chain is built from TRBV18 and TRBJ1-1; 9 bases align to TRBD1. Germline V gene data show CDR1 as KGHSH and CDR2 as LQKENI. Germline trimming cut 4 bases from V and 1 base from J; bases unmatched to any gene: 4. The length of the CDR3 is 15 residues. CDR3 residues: CASSHRGLGNTEAFF. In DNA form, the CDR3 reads TGTGCCAGCTCACACAGGGGGCTGGGGAACACTGAAGCTTTCTTT. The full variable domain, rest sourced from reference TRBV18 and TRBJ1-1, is NAGVMQNPRHLVRRRGQEARLRCSPMKGHSHVYWYRQLPEEGLKFMVYLQKENIIDESGMPKERFSAEFPKEGPSILRIQQVVRGDSAAYFCASSHRGLGNTEAFFGQGTRLTVV.

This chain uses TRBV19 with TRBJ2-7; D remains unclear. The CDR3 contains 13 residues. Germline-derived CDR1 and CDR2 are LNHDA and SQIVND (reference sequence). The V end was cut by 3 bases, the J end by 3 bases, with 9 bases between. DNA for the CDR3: TGTGCCAGTAGTATCAACAGAAACTACGAGCAGTACTTC. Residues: CASSINRNYEQYF.

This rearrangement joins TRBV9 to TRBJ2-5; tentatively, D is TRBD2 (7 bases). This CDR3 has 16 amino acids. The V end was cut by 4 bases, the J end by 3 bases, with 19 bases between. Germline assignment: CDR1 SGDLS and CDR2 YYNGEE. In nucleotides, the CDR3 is TGTGCCAGCAGCCGGGGGCTGGGACTACTTAAAGAGACCCAGTACTTC. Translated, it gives CASSRGLGLLKETQYF.

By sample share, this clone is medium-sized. In nucleotides, the CDR3 is TGTGCCAGCAGAGGGGGATCAGATAGCAATCAGCCCCAGCATTTT. Amino acids: CASRGGSDSNQPQHF. The chain couples TRBV2 to TRBJ1-5; maybe TRBD1 (6 bases). The V gene's germline CDR1 is SNHLY and CDR2 FYNNEI. Between the trimmed V and J ends, which lost 6 bases and 0 bases, there was a span of 12 bases. There are 15 residues in the CDR3.

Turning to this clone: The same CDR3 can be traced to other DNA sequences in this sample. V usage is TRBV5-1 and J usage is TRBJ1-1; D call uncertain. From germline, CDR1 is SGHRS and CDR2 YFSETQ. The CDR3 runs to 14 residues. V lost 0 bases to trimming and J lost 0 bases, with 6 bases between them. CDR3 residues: CASSLGGLNTEAFF. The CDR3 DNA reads TGCGCCAGCAGCTTGGGCGGACTGAACACTGAAGCTTTCTTT.

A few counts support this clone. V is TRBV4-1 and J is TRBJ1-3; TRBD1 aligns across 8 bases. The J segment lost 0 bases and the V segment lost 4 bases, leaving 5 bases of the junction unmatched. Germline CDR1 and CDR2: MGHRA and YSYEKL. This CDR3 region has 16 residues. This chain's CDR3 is CASSRPDRVSGNTIYF. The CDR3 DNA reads TGCGCCAGCAGCCGCCCGGACAGGGTCTCTGGAAACACCATATATTTT.

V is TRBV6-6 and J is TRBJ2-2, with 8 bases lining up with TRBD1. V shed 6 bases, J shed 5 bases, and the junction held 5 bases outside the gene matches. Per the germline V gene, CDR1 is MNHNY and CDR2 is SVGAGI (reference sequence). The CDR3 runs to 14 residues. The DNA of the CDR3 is TGTGCCAGCAGCTTAGGACAGGGTACCGGGGAGCTGTTTTTT. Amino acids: CASSLGQGTGELFF.

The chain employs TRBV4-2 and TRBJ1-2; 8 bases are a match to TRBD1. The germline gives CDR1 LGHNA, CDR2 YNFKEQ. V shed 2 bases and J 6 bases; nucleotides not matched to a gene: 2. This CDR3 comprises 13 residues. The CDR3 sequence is CASSQIQGDGYTF. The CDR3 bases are TGTGCCAGCAGCCAAATACAGGGGGATGGCTACACCTTC.